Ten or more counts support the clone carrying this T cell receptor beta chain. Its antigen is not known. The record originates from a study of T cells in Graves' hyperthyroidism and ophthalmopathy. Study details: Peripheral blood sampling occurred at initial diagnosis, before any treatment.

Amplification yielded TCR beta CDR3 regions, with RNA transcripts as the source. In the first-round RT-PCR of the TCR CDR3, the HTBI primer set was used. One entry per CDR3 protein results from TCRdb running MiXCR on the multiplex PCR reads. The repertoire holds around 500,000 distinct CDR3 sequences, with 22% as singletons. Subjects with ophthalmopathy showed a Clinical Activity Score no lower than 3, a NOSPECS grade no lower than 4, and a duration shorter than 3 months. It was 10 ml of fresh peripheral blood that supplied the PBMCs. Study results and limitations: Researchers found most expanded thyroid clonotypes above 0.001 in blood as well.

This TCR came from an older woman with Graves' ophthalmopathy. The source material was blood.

The CDR3 sequence: CASSLGSLARREQFF. The CDR3 coding sequence is TGTGCCAGCAGCCTGGGGAGTCTAGCGAGGCGAGAGCAGTTCTTC. The gene calls are TRBV12-3 or TRBV12-4 and TRBJ2-1; possible D gene TRBD2, 6 bases. Trimming took 6 bases from V and 10 from J, leaving 22 bases between them. This CDR3 spans 15 amino acids.